The 21 T cell receptor beta chains below come from one sample, sequenced in a study of T cells in Graves' hyperthyroidism and ophthalmopathy. Amplified regions were TCR beta CDR3 sequences from RNA transcripts. The TCR CDR3 was amplified in a first-round RT-PCR using the HTBI primer set. One entry per CDR3 protein results from TCRdb running MiXCR on the multiplex PCR reads. In the table there are hundreds of thousands of distinct CDR3 sequences, approximately 14% of which are singletons. Sequencing was carried out using blood. The source of these receptors is a woman aged 18-35 years with Graves' hyperthyroidism.

This clonotype was counted ten times or more. This chain uses TRBV18 with TRBJ2-7; D unclear. The V and J ends lost 0 bases and 2 bases respectively, with 8 bases between them. Germline V lookup: CDR1 KGHSH, CDR2 LQKENI. The CDR3 has 14 residues. CDR3 sequence (DNA): TGTGCCAGCTCACCACCGTCTGGCACCTACGAGCAGTACTTC. This encodes CASSPPSGTYEQYF.

In this sample, this clonotype turned up a few times. This chain uses TRBV28 with TRBJ1-1; D ambiguous. Trimming pared 2 bases from V and 6 bases from J, leaving 16 bases between. This CDR3 is 15 amino acids long. Germline V CDR1 and CDR2: MDHEN, SYDVKM. CDR3 sequence reads: CASSLEASGSPEAFF. The CDR3 DNA reads TGTGCCAGCAGTTTAGAGGCCTCTGGCTCCCCTGAAGCTTTCTTT.

This clonotype has more than one count but fewer than ten. The V gene is TRBV7-9, the J gene TRBJ2-1; the match to TRBD2 covers 7 bases. The CDR3 contains 16 residues. V shed 5 bases, J shed 4 bases, and the junction held 11 bases outside the gene matches. Germline V gene data show CDR1 as SEHNR and CDR2 as FQNEAQ (reference sequence). The CDR3 spells CASSASSGRAYNEQFF. For the CDR3, the DNA is TGTGCCAGCAGCGCCTCTAGCGGAAGAGCATACAATGAGCAGTTCTTC.

This clonotype has a count of ten or more. This chain links TRBV12-3 or TRBV12-4 with TRBJ1-5; D not certain. V lost 1 base, J lost 7 bases, and 8 bases lay in between. The CDR3 extends over 13 amino acids. The CDR3 spells CASSLEGRQPQHF. The CDR3 DNA reads TGTGCCAGCAGTTTAGAAGGGAGGCAGCCCCAGCATTTT.

This clonotype was counted many times. CDR3 amino acids: CAWKDRGFPEAFF. The CDR3 region has the DNA TGTGCCTGGAAGGACCGGGGGTTCCCTGAAGCTTTCTTT. The V and J genes are TRBV30 and TRBJ1-1; D may be TRBD1 (5 bases). The germline V gene has CDR1 GTSNPN and CDR2 SVGIG (reference sequence). V was clipped by 4 bases and J by 6 bases, with 15 bases between them. The length of the CDR3 is 13 residues. The full variable domain, in which reference TRBV30 and TRBJ1-1 provide the parts outside the CDR3, is SQTIHQWPATLVQPVGSPLSLECTVEGTSNPNLYWYRQAAGRGLQLLFYSVGIGQISSEVPQNLSASRPQDRQFILSSKKLLLSDSGFYLCAWKDRGFPEAFFGQGTRLTVV.

This clonotype occurred many times. This sequence joins TRBV5-5 and TRBJ1-1; no definite D call. The CDR3 loop spans 15 amino acids. CDR1 and CDR2 from the germline V gene are SGHKS and YYEKEE (reference sequence). V lost 4 bases and J 0 bases, leaving 13 bases between the germline ends. The CDR3: CASSLAIRLNTEAFF. DNA of the CDR3: TGTGCCAGCAGCCTGGCGATCCGGTTGAACACTGAAGCTTTCTTT.

The chain has TRBV6-1 and TRBJ2-7; a weak D match, TRBD1 (6 bases). Germline lookup yields CDR1 MNHNS and CDR2 SASEGT. V dropped 1 base and J dropped 5 bases, with 15 bases sitting between them. The CDR3 has 15 amino acids. The CDR3: CASSEVGGQGDEQYF. CDR3 DNA: TGTGCCAGCAGTGAAGTTGGGGGCCAGGGTGACGAGCAGTACTTC.

The chain is built from TRBV29-1 and TRBJ1-1; D possibly corresponds to TRBD1 (6 bases). Per germline, CDR1 SQVTM and CDR2 ANQGSEA. Trimming stripped 7 bases from V and 2 bases from J, with 20 bases between. The CDR3 extends over 15 amino acids. The CDR3 bases are TGCAGCGGGGGGGCTACCGGGACGGCCAACACTGAAGCTTTCTTT. This codes for CSGGATGTANTEAFF.

This clonotype was picked up a small number of times. CDR3 DNA: TGCAGCGTTGCCGGGACGTTCCATGGCGGGGACACTGAAGCTTTCTTT. Translated: CSVAGTFHGGDTEAFF. The chain couples TRBV29-1 to TRBJ1-1, with D possibly being TRBD1 (5 bases). The CDR3 is 16 amino acids. V was clipped by 4 bases and J by 3 bases, with 21 bases between them. The germline gives CDR1 SQVTM, CDR2 ANQGSEA.

This clonotype showed up many times. The V call is TRBV12-3 or TRBV12-4, the J call TRBJ1-5; D is possibly TRBD1 (5 bases). This CDR3 spans 15 amino acids. Deletions cut 6 bases from V and 3 bases from J, with 15 bases between. CDR3 DNA sequence: TGTGCCAGCAGCCCTAAGGGACCTTTCAATCAGCCCCAGCATTTT. It is translated as CASSPKGPFNQPQHF.

The V and J genes are TRBV28 and TRBJ1-5, with a possible D match to TRBD1 (6 bases). Trimming removed 7 bases at V and 8 bases at J, with 21 bases between. The germline V gene has CDR1 MDHEN and CDR2 SYDVKM. The CDR3 spans 15 residues. The CDR3 reads CASKTEQGWGKPQHF. The CDR3 region has the DNA TGTGCCAGCAAGACCGAACAGGGATGGGGGAAGCCCCAGCATTTT.

This chain connects TRBV15 to TRBJ2-7; TRBD1 matches at 11 bases. The V and J ends lost 0 bases and 4 bases, in that order; junction bases with no gene match: 8. The CDR3 is made up of 17 amino acids. Germline CDR1 reads LNHNV; CDR2 reads YYDKDF (reference sequence). CDR3 sequence: CATSRDRGGTGGYEQYF. In DNA form, the CDR3 reads TGTGCCACCAGCAGAGATCGGGGAGGGACAGGGGGATACGAGCAGTACTTC.

This clonotype has ten or more counts. This sequence joins TRBV2 and TRBJ2-1, with 13 bases that match TRBD2. This CDR3 is built from 13 residues. V was pared by 9 bases and J by 7 bases, with 3 bases of the junction left unmatched. Germline CDR1 and CDR2: SNHLY and FYNNEI. The CDR3 DNA reads TGTGCCAGAGGGACTAGCGGGAAGAATGAGCAGTTCTTC. The encoded protein is CARGTSGKNEQFF. Variable domain in full (rest from reference TRBV2 and TRBJ2-1): EPEVTQTPSHQVTQMGQEVILRCVPISNHLYFYWYRQILGQKVEFLVSFYNNEISEKSEIFDDQFSVERPDGSNFTLKIRSTKLEDSAMYFCARGTSGKNEQFFGPGTRLTVL.

This clonotype was seen a handful of times. The V call is TRBV7-8, the J call TRBJ2-7; D is ambiguous. The DNA matches TRBJ2-1 better at its end, which makes the J call doubtful. CDR1 SGHVS and CDR2 FQNEAQ come from the germline V gene. This CDR3 is built from 12 residues. The CDR3 reads CASSSTAYEQFF. CDR3 DNA: TGTGCCAGCAGCTCAACCGCCTACGAGCAGTTCTTC.

This clonotype came up many times. The genes are TRBV6-1 and TRBJ2-2, with a possible D match to TRBD1 (5 bases). Germline loops: CDR1 MNHNS, CDR2 SASEGT. CDR3 length: 13 amino acids. Trimming cost V 5 bases and J 1 base, with 5 bases left between them. The CDR3 nucleotides read TGTGCCAGCAGTCAGGGGAACACCGGGGAGCTGTTTTTT. Encoded protein: CASSQGNTGELFF.

This clonotype was counted at least ten times. The chain carries TRBV7-2 and TRBJ2-3, with 7 positions matching TRBD2. V shed 1 base, J shed 3 bases, and the junction held 4 bases outside the gene matches. Germline CDR1 reads SGHTA; CDR2 reads FQGNSA. This CDR3 spans 15 amino acids. As DNA, the CDR3 is TGTGCCAGCAGCTTAGGTTTGCGGGAGACAGATACGCAGTATTTT. Translating gives CASSLGLRETDTQYF.

Note on this clonotype: Germline and junction disagree at one end, which may indicate a read error. J is TRBJ2-6 and V is TRBV11-2; perhaps TRBD1 as D (5 bases). The germline V gene encodes CDR1 SGHAT and CDR2 FQNNGV. This CDR3 is built from 15 residues. The CDR3 protein is CASSFGDSGANVPTF. CDR3 bases: TGTGCCAGCAGCTTTGGAGACTCTGGGGCCAACGTCCCGACTTTC.

This clonotype was picked up many times. This chain connects TRBV3-1 to TRBJ1-1; D gene unclear. V was shortened by 5 bases and J by 2 bases, with 9 bases between the two germline ends. Germline loops: CDR1 LGHDT, CDR2 YNNKEL (reference sequence). This CDR3 comprises 13 residues. CDR3 sequence reads: CASSARVNTEAFF. In DNA, the CDR3 is TGTGCCAGCAGCGCACGAGTCAACACTGAAGCTTTCTTT.

V and J are TRBV27 and TRBJ2-5, with D possibly called TRBD1 or TRBD2 (7 bases each). The CDR3 has 15 residues. The V gene lost 8 bases and the J gene lost 5 bases, with 21 bases spanning the gap. CDR1 is MNHEY and CDR2 is SMNVEV in the germline V gene (reference sequence). The CDR3 nucleotides are TGTGCCAGCCGGGGGGTGAAAGGGGGCTGGGAGACCCAGTACTTC. Translation gives CASRGVKGGWETQYF.

This chain connects TRBV19 to TRBJ1-4; tentatively, D is TRBD1 (5 bases). Germline values: CDR1 LNHDA, CDR2 SQIVND (reference sequence). This CDR3 spans 12 amino acids. V dropped 6 bases and J dropped 8 bases, with 10 bases sitting between them. The CDR3 DNA is TGTGCCAGTAGGGCTAAGGGGGAAAAACTGTTTTTT. Translation gives CASRAKGEKLFF.

This clonotype was detected a few times. J is TRBJ1-2 and V is TRBV2, with TRBD1 as a possible D gene (6 bases). This CDR3 comprises 17 residues. With 7 bases removed from V and 6 bases from J, the gap between germline ends came to 27 bases. Germline CDR1 SNHLY, CDR2 FYNNEI. The CDR3 here is CASTTPYRDNPFNGYTF. The CDR3 DNA reads as TGTGCCAGCACCACCCCCTACCGGGACAACCCCTTCAATGGCTACACCTTC.